The 11 T cell receptor beta chains below come from one sample, sequenced in a study of T cell responses to AZD1222 COVID-19 vaccine. The protocol was immunoSEQ multiplex PCR, while the TCRdb copy is restricted to in-frame clones and leaves out a portion. Among around 120,000 clones, around 91% were seen once, and the ten largest hold roughly 1.4%. Specimen: peripheral blood, collected 28 days after the second AZD1222 dose. The source of these receptors is an adult who received the AZD1222 COVID-19 vaccine.

The chain carries TRBV6-1 and TRBJ1-5; weak D call: TRBD1 (5 bases). Germline V gives CDR1 MNHNS, CDR2 SASEGT. V lost 4 bases and J lost 2, with 15 bases in between. This CDR3 spans 16 amino acids. CDR3: CASSGGSSAGNQPQHF. The CDR3 DNA sequence: TGTGCCAGCAGTGGGGGGAGCAGCGCGGGCAATCAGCCCCAGCATTTT.

The chain recombines TRBV6-6 with TRBJ2-7; D is unclear. Germline V gives CDR1 MNHNY, CDR2 SVGAGI (reference sequence). CDR3 length equals 12 residues. Trimming stripped 4 bases from V and 0 bases from J, with 4 bases between. CDR3 bases: TGTGCCAGCAGTTTAAACTCCTACGAGCAGTACTTC. This codes for CASSLNSYEQYF.

The chain has TRBV12-3 or TRBV12-4 and TRBJ1-4; D possibly corresponds to TRBD1 (6 bases). This CDR3 has 13 residues. Trimming removed 3 bases at V and 8 bases at J, with 10 bases between. CDR3: CASSLSGAEKLFF. As DNA, the CDR3 is TGTGCCAGCAGTTTGTCAGGGGCCGAAAAACTGTTTTTT.

The chain couples TRBV9 to TRBJ1-4; 8 nucleotides line up with TRBD1. Trimming at V came to 4 bases and at J to 2 bases, leaving 10 bases not matched to a gene. From germline, CDR1 is SGDLS and CDR2 YYNGEE. The CDR3 sequence is 17 residues long. The CDR3 DNA is TGTGCCAGCAGCCCGAAAGTCCGACAGGGGACTAATGAAAAACTGTTTTTT. This gives the protein CASSPKVRQGTNEKLFF.

V is TRBV3-1 (or the pseudogene TRBV3-2) and J is TRBJ2-1; no clear D. Per the germline V gene, CDR1 is LGHDT and CDR2 is YNNKEL (reference sequence). Trimming took off 0 bases at V and 0 bases at J, with 15 bases between the two ends. The CDR3 spans 18 residues. The CDR3 region is CASSQEGWIPSSYNEQFF. DNA for the CDR3: TGTGCCAGCAGCCAAGAAGGGTGGATACCCTCCTCCTACAATGAGCAGTTCTTC.

V is TRBV12-3 or TRBV12-4 and J is TRBJ1-2; possibly TRBD1 for D (5 bases). The CDR3 spans 13 residues. The V end lost 7 bases, the J end lost 6 bases, and 15 bases lay between the germline ends. Here the CDR3 reads CASNRNIGDGYTF. The DNA of the CDR3 is TGTGCCAGCAACAGGAACATCGGGGATGGCTACACCTTC.

The V and J genes are TRBV27 and TRBJ2-7, with TRBD2 matching over 14 bases. There are 21 residues in the CDR3. Germline lookup yields CDR1 MNHEY and CDR2 SMNVEV (reference sequence). Trimming at V came to 5 bases and at J to 0 bases, leaving 18 bases not matched to a gene. CDR3 sequence (DNA): TGTGCCAGCAGTATCTACCCCCCGACTAGCGGGAGGGCCTACCCCTCCTACGAGCAGTACTTC. This sequence encodes CASSIYPPTSGRAYPSYEQYF.

This clone was seen a single time. This chain links TRBV5-1 with TRBJ2-5; TRBD2 aligns across 10 bases. The V gene's germline CDR1 is SGHRS and CDR2 YFSETQ. Losses at the gene ends were 2 bases for V and 5 bases for J; bases not matched to a gene: 3. The CDR3 sequence is 14 residues long. DNA of the CDR3: TGCGCCAGCAGCTTACTAGCGGGATTGGAGACCCAGTACTTC. Encoded protein: CASSLLAGLETQYF.

The chain combines TRBV18 with TRBJ1-1; no clear D. The germline V gene encodes CDR1 KGHSH and CDR2 LQKENI. Trimming took off 2 bases at V and 3 bases at J, with 4 bases between the two ends. The CDR3 has 12 amino acids. CDR3 bases: TGTGCCAGCTCACCAAGGGACACTGAAGCTTTCTTT. Its protein is CASSPRDTEAFF.

The J gene is TRBJ2-1, the V gene TRBV5-1; TRBD2 matches 9 bases. V gave up 0 bases and J gave up 7 bases; unmatched junction bases: 5. Germline CDR1 reads SGHRS; CDR2 reads YFSETQ. The CDR3 runs to 15 residues. The CDR3 DNA sequence: TGCGCCAGCAGCTTGGTTAGCGGGAGCGGAAATGAGCAGTTCTTC. It translates to CASSLVSGSGNEQFF.

The chain is built from TRBV14 and TRBJ2-1; TRBD1 aligns across 8 bases. With V trimmed by 3 bases and J by 3 bases, 7 bases remained unmatched. CDR1 is SGHDN and CDR2 is FVKESK in the germline V gene. This CDR3 region has 16 residues. CDR3 protein: CASSHDRGSFYNEQFF. CDR3 DNA sequence: TGTGCCAGCAGCCACGACAGGGGTAGTTTCTACAATGAGCAGTTCTTC.